This T cell receptor (beta chain) was captured in a study of cytomegalovirus exposure and HLA in healthy donors. CDR1 and CDR2 (germline): MNHNS, SASEGT. This CDR3 is built from 15 residues. Trimming left V 1 base short and J 4 bases short, with 13 bases between. Assay used: immunoSEQ multiplex PCR; TCRdb lists only in-frame clones, some missing. The data hold over 60,000 clones, with 90% to 95% observed a single time. Study findings and constraints: Associated with cytomegalovirus, according to the listing, were 150 to 200 TCR beta chains. Most TCR sequences were seen very rarely across donors, but some public TCRs occurred in many.

The donors formed part of the approximately 120-subject validation cohort, distinct from the roughly 700-subject first cohort. With regard to this clone: Its antigen is still unknown.

The sequence was collected from a man in his late teens or twenties in good health and CMV-seronegative. J is TRBJ1-2 and V is TRBV6-1; D unresolved. The sample was PBMCs. CDR3 sequence reads: CASSEGSLAPYGYTF. In DNA form, the CDR3 reads TGTGCCAGCAGTGAAGGGAGCCTGGCCCCCTATGGCTACACCTTC.